Listed below are T cell receptor beta chains from one sample, sequenced in a study of OX40 agonist ivuxolimab in advanced cancers. Clones were sequenced by immunoSEQ multiplex PCR, and TCRdb holds only the in-frame ones, with some missing. The sample records tens of thousands of clones, more than 85% being singletons. The starting material was CD4+ or CD8+ T cells sorted from blood, obtained in a trial of the OX40 agonist ivuxolimab. Receptors were obtained from an adult with an advanced solid tumor such as melanoma, head and neck, liver or kidney cancer. CDR3s include the opening cysteine and the closing phenylalanine or tryptophan. A D gene is named only where the DNA matches it firmly. Clone sizes are given selectively: once, few, many, or a class where the clone is expanded.

j_call | d_call | clone_size | v_call | cdr3_aa | cdr3_nt
TRBJ1-5 | - | - | TRBV10-3 | CAISESSGYQPQHF | TGTGCCATCAGTGAGTCCTCAGGGTATCAGCCCCAGCATTTT
TRBJ2-7 | TRBD2 | - | TRBV6-1 | CASLGLGQNEQYF | TGTGCCAGCTTGGGACTAGGCCAGAACGAGCAGTACTTC
TRBJ1-4 | - | - | TRBV7-2 | CASSLAGGGITNEKLFF | TGTGCCAGCAGCTTAGCGGGTGGGGGAATCACTAATGAAAAACTGTTTTTT
TRBJ1-5 | - | few | TRBV6-5 | CASSYGGAGQPQHF | TGTGCCAGCAGTTACGGGGGCGCGGGTCAGCCCCAGCATTTT
TRBJ1-5 | - | - | TRBV4-1 | CASSPEGLGNQPQHF | TGCGCCAGCAGCCCAGAGGGTCTCGGGAATCAGCCCCAGCATTTT
TRBJ2-3 | - | - | TRBV9 | CASSVEGFTQYF | TGTGCCAGCAGCGTAGAGGGTTTTACGCAGTATTTT
TRBJ1-5 | TRBD1 | - | TRBV11-2 | CASSPDRDQPQHF | TGTGCCAGCAGCCCAGACAGGGATCAGCCCCAGCATTTT
TRBJ1-1 | - | - | TRBV7-9 | CAGKRGEGLDTEAFF | TGTGCCGGTAAGCGCGGGGAAGGACTTGACACTGAAGCTTTCTTT
TRBJ2-5 | - | - | TRBV7-6 | CASSLEFHSETQYF | TGTGCCAGCAGCTTAGAGTTCCACTCAGAGACCCAGTACTTC
TRBJ1-4 | - | few | TRBV2 | CASSGTANEKLFF | TGTGCCAGCAGTGGGACGGCCAATGAAAAACTGTTTTTT
TRBJ2-2 | TRBD1 | - | TRBV9 | CASSVGGGLFTGELFF | TGTGCCAGCAGCGTAGGAGGGGGCCTCTTCACCGGGGAGCTGTTTTTT
TRBJ2-5 | - | few | TRBV10-3 | CAISEGQETQYF | TGTGCCATCAGTGAAGGGCAAGAGACCCAGTACTTC
TRBJ2-2 | TRBD2 | - | TRBV4-2 | CASSQERLAGSTGELFF | TGTGCCAGCAGCCAAGAACGGCTAGCGGGCAGCACCGGGGAGCTGTTTTTT
TRBJ1-1 | - | - | TRBV19 | CATTKGVGGTEAFF | TGTGCCACCACGAAGGGGGTTGGGGGCACTGAAGCTTTCTTT
TRBJ1-6 | - | few | TRBV2 | CASIRDSSRSPLHF | TGTGCCAGCATCCGGGACTCTTCCCGCTCACCCCTCCACTTT
TRBJ2-3 | TRBD2 | - | TRBV6-4 | CASSDVGGPTDTQYF | TGTGCCAGCAGTGACGTGGGAGGGCCCACAGATACGCAGTATTTT
TRBJ2-4 | - | - | TRBV6-1 | CASREDLAKNIQYF | TGTGCCAGCAGGGAGGACTTGGCCAAAAACATTCAGTACTTC
TRBJ2-7 | TRBD1 | - | TRBV5-5 | CASSLAGTGFYEQYF | TGTGCCAGCAGCCTCGCCGGGACAGGGTTCTACGAGCAGTACTTC
TRBJ1-4 | - | - | TRBV5-1 | CASSSDPTNEKLFF | TGCGCCAGCAGCTCGGACCCTACTAATGAAAAACTGTTTTTT
TRBJ1-2 | TRBD1 | - | TRBV18 | CASQGTGVFLDYTF | TGTGCCAGCCAGGGGACAGGGGTATTCTTGGACTACACCTTC
TRBJ1-2 | TRBD1 | - | TRBV5-6 | CASSRGQGGYGYTF | TGTGCCAGCAGCCGCGGACAGGGCGGCTATGGCTACACCTTC
TRBJ2-5 | - | - | TRBV5-4 | CASSLVTTQETQYF | TGTGCCAGCAGCTTAGTAACAACCCAAGAGACCCAGTACTTC
TRBJ2-7 | TRBD1 | - | TRBV18 | CASRQGNEQYF | TGTGCCAGCCGACAGGGAAATGAGCAGTACTTC
TRBJ2-5 | - | few | TRBV4-1 | CASSQVTGETQYF | TGCGCCAGCAGCCAAGTTACGGGAGAGACCCAGTACTTC
TRBJ1-2 | TRBD1 | - | TRBV5-1 | CASRDRVNYGYTF | TGCGCCAGCAGGGACAGGGTCAACTATGGCTACACCTTC
TRBJ2-1 | TRBD2 | - | TRBV12-5 | CASGLSLAASQFF | TGTGCTAGTGGTTTGAGTCTAGCGGCATCGCAGTTCTTC
TRBJ1-2 | - | - | TRBV4-1 | CASSQESRGVGGYTF | TGCGCCAGCAGCCAAGAGAGTAGAGGGGTAGGAGGCTACACCTTC